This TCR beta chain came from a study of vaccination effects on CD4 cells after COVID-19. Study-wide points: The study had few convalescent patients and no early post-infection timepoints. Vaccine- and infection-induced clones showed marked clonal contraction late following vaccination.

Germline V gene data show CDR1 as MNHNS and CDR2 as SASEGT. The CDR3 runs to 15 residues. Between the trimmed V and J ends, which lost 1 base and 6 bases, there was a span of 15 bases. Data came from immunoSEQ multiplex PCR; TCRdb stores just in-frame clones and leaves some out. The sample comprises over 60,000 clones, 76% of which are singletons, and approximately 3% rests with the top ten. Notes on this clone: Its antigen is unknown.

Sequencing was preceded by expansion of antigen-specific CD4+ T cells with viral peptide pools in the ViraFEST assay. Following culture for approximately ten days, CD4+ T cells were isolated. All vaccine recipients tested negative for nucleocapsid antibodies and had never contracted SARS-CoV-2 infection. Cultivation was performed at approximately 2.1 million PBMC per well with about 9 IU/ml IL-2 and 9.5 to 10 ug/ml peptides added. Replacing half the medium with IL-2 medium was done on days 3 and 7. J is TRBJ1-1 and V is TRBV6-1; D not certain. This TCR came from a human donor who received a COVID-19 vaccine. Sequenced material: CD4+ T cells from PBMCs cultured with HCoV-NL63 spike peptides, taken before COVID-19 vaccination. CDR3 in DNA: TGTGCCAGCAGTGAAGGATTTAGGGTTACGGCTGAAGCTTTCTTT. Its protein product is CASSEGFRVTAEAFF.